Presented here are 31 T cell receptor beta chains from one specimen sequenced in a study of vaccination effects on CD4 cells after COVID-19. Sequencing was performed with immunoSEQ multiplex PCR; in TCRdb, only in-frame clones are kept and a portion is missing. The data hold about 45,000 clones, with around 74% observed a single time. Their recognized antigens are unknown. With about ten days of culture completed, CD4+ T cells were isolated. The sample in question was CD4+ T cells from PBMCs cultured without peptide, obtained before COVID-19 vaccination. The receptors originated from a human donor who had a prior SARS-CoV-2 infection.

The V call is TRBV5-1, the J call TRBJ2-1, with 10 bases that match TRBD2. The V gene's germline CDR1 is SGHRS and CDR2 YFSETQ. Losses at the gene ends were 4 bases for V and 1 base for J; bases not matched to a gene: 5. The CDR3 loop spans 16 amino acids. CDR3 nucleotide sequence: TGCGCCAGCAGCACAGTACTAGCGGGATCCTACAATGAGCAGTTCTTC. Amino acids: CASSTVLAGSYNEQFF. Full variable domain (remainder filled in from reference TRBV5-1 and TRBJ2-1): KAGVTQTPRYLIKTRGQQVTLSCSPISGHRSVSWYQQTPGQGLQFLFEYFSETQRNKGNFPGRFSGRQFSNSRSEMNVSTLELGDSALYLCASSTVLAGSYNEQFFGPGTRLTVL.

This clone was observed a handful of times. The CDR3 reads CASSSTWTGTEKLFF. CDR3 nucleotide sequence: TGTGCCAGCAGTTCTACGTGGACAGGGACTGAAAAACTGTTTTTT. The chain combines TRBV27 with TRBJ1-4; TRBD1 matches 8 bases. V shed 4 bases and J 7 bases; nucleotides not matched to a gene: 8. CDR1 MNHEY and CDR2 SMNVEV come from the germline V gene (reference sequence). The length of the CDR3 is 15 residues.

The chain recombines TRBV5-1 with TRBJ2-7; 8 bases map to TRBD1. Per germline, CDR1 SGHRS and CDR2 YFSETQ. V dropped 3 bases and J dropped 0; count of bases not matched to a gene: 5. The CDR3 is made up of 15 amino acids. CDR3 loop: CASSSRQGSSYEQYF. CDR3 nucleotide sequence: TGCGCCAGCAGCTCCAGACAGGGGAGCTCCTACGAGCAGTACTTC.

V gene TRBV19 combines with J gene TRBJ2-5; weak D call: TRBD1 (7 bases). Trimming stripped 3 bases from V and 2 bases from J, with 19 bases between. The CDR3 runs 17 residues. Germline assignment: CDR1 LNHDA and CDR2 SQIVND (reference sequence). The CDR3 nucleotides read TGTGCCAGTAGTATTTCTTGGAGGGGGCAGCGGCAAGAGACCCAGTACTTC. Its protein is CASSISWRGQRQETQYF.

The chain couples TRBV7-2 to TRBJ2-7; 12 bases map to TRBD2. V was pared by 3 bases and J by 2 bases, with 5 bases of the junction left unmatched. Germline CDR1 is SGHTA and CDR2 is FQGNSA. The CDR3 extends over 16 amino acids. The CDR3: CASSLRTSGTAYEQYF. The CDR3, as DNA: TGTGCCAGCAGCTTGCGGACTAGCGGGACGGCCTACGAGCAGTACTTC.

The rearrangement links TRBV20-1 to TRBJ2-5; 8 bases are shared with TRBD2. Germline CDR1 is DFQATT and CDR2 is SNEGSKA (reference sequence). Unmatched junction bases numbered 15, after V lost 6 bases and J lost 0 bases. The CDR3 length is 17 residues. CDR3 sequence (DNA): TGCAGTGCCAGTCGGGGGCGGGGGGCGAGGTACCAAGAGACCCAGTACTTC. This translates into CSASRGRGARYQETQYF.

This chain joins TRBV18 and TRBJ2-6; maybe TRBD2 (7 bases). Trimming cost V 3 bases and J 0 bases, with 21 bases left between them. The V gene's germline CDR1 is KGHSH and CDR2 LQKENI. This CDR3 is built from 20 residues. CDR3 sequence: CASSPVLGGQGHSGANVLTF. CDR3 nucleotides: TGTGCCAGCTCACCTGTGTTGGGGGGGCAGGGACACTCTGGGGCCAACGTCCTGACTTTC.

The rearrangement links TRBV28 to TRBJ2-6; no reliable D call. V lost 1 base to trimming and J lost 0 bases, with 7 bases between them. The germline V gene encodes CDR1 MDHEN and CDR2 SYDVKM. The CDR3 is 16 residues long. The CDR3 loop reads CASSLYIASGANVLTF. The CDR3 DNA reads TGTGCCAGCAGTTTATATATAGCCTCTGGGGCCAACGTCCTGACTTTC.

The V gene is TRBV5-4, the J gene TRBJ2-7; 10 bases map to TRBD2. The CDR3 contains 15 residues. The junction had 7 bases not matched to a gene; V was cut back by 5 bases and J by 2 bases. The germline CDR1 and CDR2 sequences are SGHNT and YYREEE (reference sequence). The CDR3 region is CASRTGTSATYEQYF. The CDR3 region has the DNA TGTGCCAGCAGAACCGGGACTAGCGCGACCTACGAGCAGTACTTC.

This clone has just a few counts. The chain uses TRBV5-1 and TRBJ1-1; D uncertain. Per germline, CDR1 SGHRS and CDR2 YFSETQ. The CDR3 length is 14 residues. Trimming left V 2 bases short and J 2 bases short, with 10 bases between. The CDR3, as DNA: TGCGCCAGCAGCTTCCTCGGCAAAAACACTGAAGCTTTCTTT. This translates into CASSFLGKNTEAFF.

The chain recombines TRBV6-5 with TRBJ2-7; 14 nucleotides agree with TRBD2. The CDR3 has 13 amino acids. CDR1 and CDR2 (germline): MNHEY, SVGAGI. The ends lost 8 bases at V and 6 bases at J; junction bases unmatched: 3. The CDR3: CASRLAGGGEQYF. The DNA for the CDR3 is TGTGCCAGCCGACTAGCGGGAGGGGGCGAGCAGTACTTC.

The chain joins TRBV7-9 to TRBJ1-1, with 8 bases fitting TRBD1. From germline, CDR1 is SEHNR and CDR2 FQNEAQ (reference sequence). Germline trimming cut 5 bases from V and 5 bases from J; bases unmatched to any gene: 13. This CDR3 region has 16 residues. The CDR3 DNA reads as TGTGCCAGCAGCCCGCGATGGTGGACAGGGCGAACTGAAGCTTTCTTT. It codes for CASSPRWWTGRTEAFF.

This chain uses TRBV12-5 with TRBJ1-5; TRBD1 might be the D (6 bases). Germline-derived CDR1 and CDR2 are LGHNT and FRNRAP. V lost 6 bases to trimming and J lost 2 bases, with 14 bases between them. This CDR3 is built from 15 residues. CDR3: CASGTGGAGNQPQHF. DNA for the CDR3: TGTGCTAGTGGCACCGGGGGGGCCGGCAATCAGCCCCAGCATTTT.

The chain links TRBV19 to TRBJ2-7; no reliable D call. The CDR3 totals 14 residues. V was cut by 0 bases and J by 6 bases, with 12 bases left in between. Germline assignment: CDR1 LNHDA and CDR2 SQIVND (reference sequence). The CDR3 loop is CASSIDLSFTEQYF. CDR3 coding DNA: TGTGCCAGTAGTATAGATCTTTCTTTTACCGAGCAGTACTTC.

The CDR3 DNA follows: TGTGCCAGCAGCCAAGATAGGGGCCACTCCTACAATGAGCAGTTCTTC. Amino acids: CASSQDRGHSYNEQFF. The rearrangement uses TRBV4-2 and TRBJ2-1; TRBD1 is a possible D gene (5 bases). Trimming removed 0 bases from V and 0 bases from J, with 9 bases in between. The CDR3 spans 16 residues. From germline, CDR1 is LGHNA and CDR2 YNFKEQ.

V and J are TRBV7-9 and TRBJ2-7; 8 bases match TRBD2. The CDR3 is 13 amino acids. Germline V gene lookup returns CDR1 SEHNR and CDR2 FQNEAQ (reference sequence). Trimming at V came to 3 bases and at J to 3 bases, leaving 1 base not matched to a gene. CDR3 sequence reads: CASSLTSDYEQYF. The DNA of the CDR3 is TGTGCCAGCAGCTTGACTAGCGACTACGAGCAGTACTTC.

The chain links TRBV18 to TRBJ1-4; D is undetermined. Germline lookup yields CDR1 KGHSH and CDR2 LQKENI. This CDR3 contains 14 residues. V was clipped by 2 bases and J by 5 bases, with 9 bases between them. Written as DNA, the CDR3 is TGTGCCAGCTCACCAGGCGGGTCGAATGAAAAACTGTTTTTT. Translating it yields CASSPGGSNEKLFF. The whole variable domain, remainder taken from reference TRBV18 and TRBJ1-4, is NAGVMQNPRHLVRRRGQEARLRCSPMKGHSHVYWYRQLPEEGLKFMVYLQKENIIDESGMPKERFSAEFPKEGPSILRIQQVVRGDSAAYFCASSPGGSNEKLFFGSGTQLSVL.

The genes are TRBV2 and TRBJ2-1; the D gene could be TRBD1 or TRBD2 (5 bases each). V gave up 3 bases and J gave up 10 bases, with 16 bases separating them. From germline, CDR1 is SNHLY and CDR2 FYNNEI. The CDR3 totals 14 residues. CDR3 DNA: TGTGCCAGCAGTGATTTGGTAGGGACCCCGGAGCAGTTCTTC. This gives the protein CASSDLVGTPEQFF.

CDR3 sequence reads: CAWRDSAGDTIYF. The CDR3 DNA is TGTGCCTGGAGAGACTCCGCGGGGGACACCATATATTTT. V and J are TRBV30 and TRBJ1-3; tentative D call: TRBD1 (5 bases). Germline V gives CDR1 GTSNPN, CDR2 SVGIG (reference sequence). V was trimmed by 3 bases and J by 8 bases, leaving 14 bases between them. The CDR3 runs 13 residues.

The V call is TRBV5-1, the J call TRBJ2-1, with 8 bases fitting TRBD2. From germline, CDR1 is SGHRS and CDR2 YFSETQ. The CDR3 has 15 amino acids. Unmatched junction bases numbered 2, after V lost 0 bases and J lost 3 bases. CDR3 in amino acids: CASSLEAGGYNEQFF. The CDR3 DNA reads as TGCGCCAGCAGCTTGGAGGCGGGGGGCTACAATGAGCAGTTCTTC.

This clone was counted only a few times. The rearrangement uses TRBV15 and TRBJ2-5; D might be TRBD1 or TRBD2, each matching 5 bases. CDR3 size: 15 residues. CDR1 is LNHNV, CDR2 YYDKDF, per germline (reference sequence). V lost 3 bases to trimming and J lost 10 bases, with 21 bases between them. The CDR3 nucleotides are TGTGCCACCAGCAGGACCGACTCGGGACCGGGCGACCAGTACTTC. It translates to CATSRTDSGPGDQYF.

The V gene is TRBV7-2, the J gene TRBJ2-5; TRBD2 matches at 8 bases. Germline V lookup: CDR1 SGHTA, CDR2 FQGNSA. This CDR3 has 12 residues. The CDR3 reads CASGSGFETQYF. The CDR3, as DNA: TGTGCGAGCGGGAGTGGGTTCGAGACCCAGTACTTC.

This rearrangement joins TRBV6-6 to TRBJ2-7, with D maybe TRBD2 (6 bases). Deletions cut 7 bases from V and 4 bases from J, with 17 bases between. This CDR3 region has 14 residues. CDR1 MNHNY and CDR2 SVGAGI come from the germline V gene (reference sequence). The CDR3: CASKEGPTFYEQYF. DNA for the CDR3: TGTGCCAGCAAGGAGGGGCCAACTTTTTACGAGCAGTACTTC.

The rearrangement uses TRBV10-3 and TRBJ1-2; the match to TRBD1 covers 8 bases. Germline CDR1 and CDR2: ENHRY and SYGVKD. With 6 bases clipped from V and 5 bases from J, the junction kept 5 bases outside the gene matches. This CDR3 is 13 amino acids long. The CDR3 loop is CAISVQGAYGYTF. CDR3 coding DNA: TGTGCCATCAGCGTTCAGGGGGCATATGGCTACACCTTC.

Here the CDR3 reads CASSFRSSGQGGMGGQYF. The CDR3 DNA follows: TGCGCCAGCAGCTTCAGATCTTCGGGACAGGGGGGCATGGGAGGGCAGTACTTC. V gene TRBV5-1 combines with J gene TRBJ2-7; 11 bases match TRBD1. V gave up 2 bases and J gave up 9 bases; unmatched junction bases: 19. This CDR3 has 18 residues. Germline CDR1 reads SGHRS; CDR2 reads YFSETQ. The entire variable domain, with the rest obtained from reference TRBV5-1 and TRBJ2-7, is as follows: KAGVTQTPRYLIKTRGQQVTLSCSPISGHRSVSWYQQTPGQGLQFLFEYFSETQRNKGNFPGRFSGRQFSNSRSEMNVSTLELGDSALYLCASSFRSSGQGGMGGQYFGPGTRLTVT.

The chain combines TRBV27 with TRBJ2-5; D call uncertain. V gave up 6 bases and J gave up 1 base, with 9 bases separating them. This CDR3 region has 13 residues. The germline V gene has CDR1 MNHEY and CDR2 SMNVEV (reference sequence). The CDR3 nucleotides are TGTGCCAGCAGCCGTAACATCCAAGAGACCCAGTACTTC. Its translation: CASSRNIQETQYF.

This clone was counted a single time. The V and J genes are TRBV11-3 and TRBJ1-1; D unresolved. Looked up from germline, CDR1 is SGHNT and CDR2 is YENEEA. The V end lost 7 bases, the J end lost 5 bases, and 20 bases lay between the germline ends. The CDR3 is 15 amino acids. In nucleotides, the CDR3 is TGTGCCAGCACGCCGACAAACAACGTGGGGACTGAAGCTTTCTTT. Translation: CASTPTNNVGTEAFF. Combining the CDR3 with reference TRBV11-3 and TRBJ1-1 gives the whole variable domain EAGVVQSPRYKIIEKKQPVAFWCNPISGHNTLYWYLQNLGQGPELLIRYENEEAVDDSQLPKDRFSAERLKGVDSTLKIQPAELGDSAVYLCASTPTNNVGTEAFFGQGTRLTVV.

The chain joins TRBV6-5 to TRBJ2-2; D gene ambiguous. The ends were cut back, 6 bases at V and 1 base at J, with 3 bases in the middle. The CDR3 runs 12 residues. The V gene's germline CDR1 is MNHEY and CDR2 SVGAGI. The CDR3, as DNA: TGTGCCAGCAGAATGAACACCGGGGAGCTGTTTTTT. This translates into CASRMNTGELFF.

This clone was seen a few times. This sequence joins TRBV7-8 and TRBJ1-3; D gene unclear. The V end was cut by 4 bases, the J end by 4 bases, with 11 bases between. Germline V CDR1 and CDR2: SGHVS, FQNEAQ. The CDR3 runs to 14 residues. The CDR3 nucleotides read TGTGCCAGCAGCTCAGTAGCCCTCGGAAACACCATATATTTT. It translates to CASSSVALGNTIYF.

This chain uses TRBV29-1 with TRBJ2-5; no definite D call. From germline, CDR1 is SQVTM and CDR2 ANQGSEA. V lost 5 bases and J 5 bases, leaving 18 bases between the germline ends. CDR3 length equals 14 residues. Here the CDR3 reads CSVQREQFGETQYF. The CDR3 DNA reads as TGCAGCGTTCAGCGAGAGCAGTTTGGGGAGACCCAGTACTTC.

This chain uses TRBV7-3 with TRBJ1-1, with 9 bases identical to TRBD1. The CDR3 contains 15 residues. V lost 5 bases, J lost 3 bases, and 7 bases stayed unmatched. Germline loops: CDR1 SGHTA, CDR2 FQGTGA. CDR3 loop: CASSPGQGSDTEAFF. The CDR3 DNA sequence: TGTGCCAGCAGCCCGGGACAGGGATCTGACACTGAAGCTTTCTTT.